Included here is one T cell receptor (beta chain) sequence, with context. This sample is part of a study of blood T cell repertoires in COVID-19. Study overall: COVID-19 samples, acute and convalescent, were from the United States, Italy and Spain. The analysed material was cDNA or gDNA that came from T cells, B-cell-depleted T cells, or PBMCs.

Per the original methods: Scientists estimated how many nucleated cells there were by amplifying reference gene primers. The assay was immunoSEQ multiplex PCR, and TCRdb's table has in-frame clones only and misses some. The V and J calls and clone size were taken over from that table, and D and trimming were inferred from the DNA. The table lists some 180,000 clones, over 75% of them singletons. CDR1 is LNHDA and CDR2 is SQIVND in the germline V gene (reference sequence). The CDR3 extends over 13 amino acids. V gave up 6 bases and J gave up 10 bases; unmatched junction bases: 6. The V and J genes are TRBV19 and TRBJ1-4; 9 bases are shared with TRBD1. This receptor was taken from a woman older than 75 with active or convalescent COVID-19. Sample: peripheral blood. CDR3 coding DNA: TGTGCCAGTAGCGGGACAGGGAGGAGAAAACTGTTTTTT. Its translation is CASSGTGRRKLFF. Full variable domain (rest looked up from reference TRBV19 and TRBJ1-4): DGGITQSPKYLFRKEGQNVTLSCEQNLNHDAMYWYRQDPGQGLRLIYYSQIVNDFQKGDIAEGYSVSREKKESFPLTVTSAQKNPTAFYLCASSGTGRRKLFFGSGTQLSVL.